The 21 T cell receptor beta chains below come from one sample, sequenced in a study of T cell changes during pregnancy in multiple sclerosis. Clones were sequenced by immunoSEQ multiplex PCR, and TCRdb holds only the in-frame ones, with some missing. The sample includes tens of thousands of clones, 96% of them seen just once. The source material was CD8+ T cells from peripheral blood mononuclear cells, sampled after pregnancy. The receptors originated from a female donor with multiple sclerosis, enrolled in a pregnancy study.

The chain couples TRBV10-2 to TRBJ2-7; 7 bases align to TRBD1. CDR3 length: 15 amino acids. The V gene's germline CDR1 is WSHSY and CDR2 SAAADI. V gave up 8 bases and J gave up 4 bases; unmatched junction bases: 14. This CDR3 is CASVSRTGGWYEQYF. CDR3 DNA sequence: TGCGCCAGCGTTTCACGGACAGGCGGATGGTACGAGCAGTACTTC.

The V call is TRBV28, the J call TRBJ2-7; TRBD2 aligns across 9 bases. The length of the CDR3 is 15 residues. The V and J ends lost 5 bases and 7 bases, in that order; junction bases with no gene match: 12. The germline V gene has CDR1 MDHEN and CDR2 SYDVKM. The CDR3 reads CASSGAGGTLREQYF. DNA for the CDR3: TGTGCCAGCAGTGGAGCGGGAGGTACCCTACGAGAGCAGTACTTC.

The V gene is TRBV23-1, the J gene TRBJ2-1, with TRBD1 matching over 9 bases. TRBV23-1 is recorded as an ORF, its role being uncertain. Trimming at V came to 6 bases and at J to 0 bases, leaving 6 bases not matched to a gene. The CDR3 sequence is 16 residues long. CDR3 in amino acids: CASRNRGRVSYNEQFF. The CDR3 bases are TGCGCCAGCAGAAACAGGGGGCGCGTCTCCTACAATGAGCAGTTCTTC.

This sequence joins TRBV28 and TRBJ2-2, with TRBD1 matching 7 bases. V gave up 11 bases and J gave up 2 bases; unmatched junction bases: 11. Germline V gene lookup returns CDR1 MDHEN and CDR2 SYDVKM. CDR3 length: 15 residues. The CDR3: CAGRQGPSNTGELFF. DNA of the CDR3: TGTGCCGGGCGACAGGGCCCCTCAAACACCGGGGAGCTGTTTTTT. Full variable domain (missing parts from reference TRBV28 and TRBJ2-2): DVKVTQSSRYLVKRTGEKVFLECVQDMDHENMFWYRQDPGLGLRLIYFSYDVKMKEKGDIPEGYSVSREKKERFSLILESASTNQTSMYLCAGRQGPSNTGELFFGEGSRLTVL.

This chain connects TRBV2 to TRBJ1-5; D remains unclear. Trimming stripped 4 bases from V and 0 bases from J, with 10 bases between. There are 15 residues in the CDR3. The germline gives CDR1 SNHLY, CDR2 FYNNEI. DNA for the CDR3: TGTGCCAGCAGTGTCCGGGGTGATAGCAATCAGCCCCAGCATTTT. Translating gives CASSVRGDSNQPQHF.

The chain uses TRBV7-9 and TRBJ2-7, with 8 bases fitting TRBD1. CDR1 and CDR2 (germline): SEHNR, FQNEAQ (reference sequence). The CDR3 has 15 residues. The V segment lost 3 bases and the J segment 3 bases; nucleotides outside the gene matches: 7. The CDR3: CASSFGGQGGYEQYF. The CDR3 nucleotides are TGTGCCAGCAGCTTCGGAGGACAGGGTGGCTACGAGCAGTACTTC.

The chain joins TRBV19 to TRBJ2-1, with 7 bases fitting TRBD2. The germline CDR1 and CDR2 sequences are LNHDA and SQIVND (reference sequence). This CDR3 is built from 13 residues. J was trimmed by 6 bases and V by 3 bases; bases with no gene match: 2. The CDR3 DNA follows: TGTGCCAGTAGTATGGGGGGGTCCAATGAGCAGTTCTTC. It translates to CASSMGGSNEQFF.

The chain couples TRBV7-9 to TRBJ2-7, with D possibly being TRBD2 (6 bases). This CDR3 spans 14 amino acids. Germline V gives CDR1 SEHNR, CDR2 FQNEAQ (reference sequence). V lost 5 bases to trimming and J lost 0 bases, with 11 bases between them. DNA of the CDR3: TGTGCCAGCAGCAGGCCAGCGGGCTCCTACGAGCAGTACTTC. This gives the protein CASSRPAGSYEQYF.

On this clone itself: This specimen includes other DNA sequences encoding the same CDR3. The chain is built from TRBV7-9 and TRBJ2-1; no reliable D call. V lost 6 bases to trimming and J lost 9 bases, with 6 bases between them. Germline V gives CDR1 SEHNR, CDR2 FQNEAQ (reference sequence). The length of the CDR3 is 10 residues. The CDR3 region is CASSRGEQFF. The CDR3 DNA sequence: TGTGCCAGCAGTCGAGGTGAGCAGTTCTTC. The variable domain in full, completed from reference TRBV7-9 and TRBJ2-1, reads DTGVSQNPRHKITKRGQNVTFRCDPISEHNRLYWYRQTLGQGPEFLTYFQNEAQLEKSRLLSDRFSAERPKGSFSTLEIQRTEQGDSAMYLCASSRGEQFFGPGTRLTVL.

This chain uses TRBV29-1 with TRBJ2-3; tentatively, D is TRBD1 (6 bases). Trimming took off 7 bases at V and 1 base at J, with 36 bases between the two ends. This CDR3 has 21 amino acids. CDR1 and CDR2 (germline): SQVTM, ANQGSEA. The CDR3 protein is CSARSAPRPRGQAFRTDTQYF. The CDR3 bases are TGCAGCGCTCGTTCCGCTCCTCGTCCCCGGGGACAAGCCTTCCGCACAGATACGCAGTATTTT.

This chain connects TRBV5-1 to TRBJ2-1; D might be TRBD2 (5 bases). This CDR3 spans 13 amino acids. V was cut by 0 bases and J by 8 bases, with 9 bases left in between. Per the germline V gene, CDR1 is SGHRS and CDR2 is YFSETQ. The CDR3: CASSLDRGYEQFF. In DNA form, the CDR3 reads TGCGCCAGCAGCTTGGATCGGGGATATGAGCAGTTCTTC.

This chain uses TRBV6-5 with TRBJ1-2, with D perhaps matching TRBD1 (5 bases). CDR1 is MNHEY and CDR2 is SVGAGI in the germline V gene. V lost 2 bases and J lost 6, with 13 bases in between. There are 14 residues in the CDR3. The DNA for the CDR3 is TGTGCCAGCAGTTACCCAGGGAACTCTAATGGCTACACCTTC. Protein product: CASSYPGNSNGYTF.

V usage is TRBV28 and J usage is TRBJ2-7; D is unresolved. The V gene's germline CDR1 is MDHEN and CDR2 SYDVKM. Trimming removed 3 bases from V and 4 bases from J, with 16 bases in between. CDR3 length: 15 amino acids. CDR3 sequence reads: CASSFGSDLIYEQYF. DNA for the CDR3: TGTGCCAGCAGTTTCGGCTCAGACTTAATTTACGAGCAGTACTTC.

The chain is built from TRBV19 and TRBJ1-3; D is undetermined. V dropped 1 base and J dropped 2 bases, with 6 bases sitting between them. The CDR3 sequence is 14 residues long. Germline CDR1 and CDR2: LNHDA and SQIVND (reference sequence). As DNA, the CDR3 is TGTGCCAGTAGTATAGGAGGTGCTGGAAACACCATATATTTT. Translation: CASSIGGAGNTIYF.

This sequence joins TRBV6-5 and TRBJ2-3, with 8 bases lining up with TRBD1. The germline CDR1 and CDR2 sequences are MNHEY and SVGAGI. V dropped 5 bases and J dropped 9; count of bases not matched to a gene: 10. The CDR3 loop spans 14 amino acids. For the CDR3, the DNA is TGTGCCAGCAGTGGACAGGGACCAAGTTTAACGCAGTATTTT. Translation: CASSGQGPSLTQYF.

V usage is TRBV6-1 and J usage is TRBJ2-5, with a weak D call TRBD2 (5 bases). Germline values: CDR1 MNHNS, CDR2 SASEGT. V was cut by 0 bases and J by 3 bases, with 14 bases left in between. The CDR3 length is 16 residues. The CDR3 DNA reads TGTGCCAGCAGTGAAGCTTCTTCCGGGATTAAAGAGACCCAGTACTTC. Translating gives CASSEASSGIKETQYF.

The J gene is TRBJ1-4, the V gene TRBV15, with 9 bases aligning to TRBD1. The germline V gene has CDR1 LNHNV and CDR2 YYDKDF (reference sequence). The CDR3 runs 14 residues. Germline trimming cut 1 base from V and 8 bases from J; bases unmatched to any gene: 2. The CDR3 region has the DNA TGTGCCACCAGCAGAGGACAGGGGGAAGAAAAACTGTTTTTT. Residues: CATSRGQGEEKLFF.

The chain is built from TRBV27 and TRBJ2-7; 7 bases fit TRBD1. This CDR3 contains 14 residues. Germline trimming cut 6 bases from V and 3 bases from J; bases unmatched to any gene: 8. CDR1 MNHEY and CDR2 SMNVEV come from the germline V gene (reference sequence). CDR3 amino acids: CASRAGGAYYEQYF. The CDR3 DNA reads as TGTGCCAGCAGAGCAGGGGGAGCGTACTACGAGCAGTACTTC.

CDR3 in DNA: TGTGCCAGCAGATCCGGGACATACAGCAATCAGCCCCAGCATTTT. Its protein product is CASRSGTYSNQPQHF. The chain is built from TRBV6-5 and TRBJ1-5; D is possibly TRBD1 (6 bases). Germline CDR1 and CDR2: MNHEY and SVGAGI. Deletions cut 6 bases from V and 1 base from J, with 13 bases between. CDR3 length equals 15 residues.

The chain links TRBV5-6 to TRBJ2-7; 7 bases map to TRBD1. Germline CDR1 is SGHDT and CDR2 is YYEEEE. V was clipped by 0 bases and J by 3 bases; unmatched bases: 3. CDR3 size: 14 residues. The CDR3 sequence: CASSLGQGHYEQYF. The CDR3 DNA follows: TGTGCCAGCAGCTTGGGACAGGGACACTACGAGCAGTACTTC. Variable domain in full (rest from reference TRBV5-6 and TRBJ2-7): DAGVTQSPTHLIKTRGQQVTLRCSPKSGHDTVSWYQQALGQGPQFIFQYYEEEERQRGNFPDRFSGHQFPNYSSELNVNALLLGDSALYLCASSLGQGHYEQYFGPGTRLTVT.

The gene calls are TRBV5-5 and TRBJ2-7; the match to TRBD1 covers 9 bases. Germline lookup yields CDR1 SGHKS and CDR2 YYEKEE (reference sequence). The V and J ends lost 4 bases and 3 bases, in that order; junction bases with no gene match: 5. The CDR3 covers 14 residues. Written as DNA, the CDR3 is TGTGCCAGCAGCCCAGACAGGGGGTACTACGAGCAGTACTTC. Amino acid sequence: CASSPDRGYYEQYF.